There are a few counts of the clone carrying this T cell receptor (beta chain). Its antigen is still unknown. This CDR3 contains 12 residues. Germline CDR1 GTSNPN, CDR2 SVGIG (reference sequence). Trimming left V 7 bases short and J 2 bases short, with 12 bases between. The primer mix had 60 Vbeta and 13 Jbeta primers. TCRdb's copy holds only in-frame clones and misses some; the assay was immunoSEQ multiplex PCR. Here the sample spans some 95,000 clones, over 75% being singletons. This sample is drawn from a study of cytomegalovirus exposure and HLA in healthy donors. Study-wide points: In a later analysis, compared with equally common non-associated chains, HLA-associated beta chains were more expanded. Overall, approximately 150 TCR beta chains were annotated as cytomegalovirus-associated.

The source material was PBMCs. This clonotype was obtained from a man aged 30 to 45 in good health and CMV-seronegative. This chain connects TRBV30 to TRBJ2-7; TRBD2 might be the D (7 bases). The CDR3 region has the DNA TGTGCCTTACAAGGGGGGGCCTACGAGCAGTACTTC. Translated: CALQGGAYEQYF. Together with reference TRBV30 and TRBJ2-7, the CDR3 gives the full variable domain: SQTIHQWPATLVQPVGSPLSLECTVEGTSNPNLYWYRQAAGRGLQLLFYSVGIGQISSEVPQNLSASRPQDRQFILSSKKLLLSDSGFYLCALQGGAYEQYFGPGTRLTVT.